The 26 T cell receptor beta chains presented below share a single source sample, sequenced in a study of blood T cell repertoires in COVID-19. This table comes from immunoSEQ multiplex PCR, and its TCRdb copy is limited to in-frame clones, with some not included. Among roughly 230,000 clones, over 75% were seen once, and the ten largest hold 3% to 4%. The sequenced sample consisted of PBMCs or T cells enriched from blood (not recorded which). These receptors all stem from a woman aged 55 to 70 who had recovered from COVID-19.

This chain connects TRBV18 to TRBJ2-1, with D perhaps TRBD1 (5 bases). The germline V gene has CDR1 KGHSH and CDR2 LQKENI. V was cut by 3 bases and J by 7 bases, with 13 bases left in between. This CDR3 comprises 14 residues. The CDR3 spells CASSPVTVRNEQFF. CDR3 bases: TGTGCCAGCTCACCGGTGACAGTCAGGAATGAGCAGTTCTTC.

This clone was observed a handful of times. CDR3 sequence reads: CASSPQRRQIQNTQYF. CDR3 coding DNA: TGTGCCAGCAGCCCCCAACGGAGACAGATCCAAAATACGCAGTATTTT. V is TRBV11-2 and J is TRBJ2-3, with a tentative D call TRBD1 (5 bases). CDR3 length equals 16 residues. Germline assignment: CDR1 SGHAT and CDR2 FQNNGV. V was cut by 5 bases and J by 7 bases, with 22 bases left in between.

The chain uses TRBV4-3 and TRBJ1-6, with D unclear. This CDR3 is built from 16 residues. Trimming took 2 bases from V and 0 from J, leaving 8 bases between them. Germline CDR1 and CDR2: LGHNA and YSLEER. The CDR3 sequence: CASSQSVSSYNSPLHF. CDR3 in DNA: TGCGCCAGCAGCCAATCCGTCTCCTCCTATAATTCACCCCTCCACTTT.

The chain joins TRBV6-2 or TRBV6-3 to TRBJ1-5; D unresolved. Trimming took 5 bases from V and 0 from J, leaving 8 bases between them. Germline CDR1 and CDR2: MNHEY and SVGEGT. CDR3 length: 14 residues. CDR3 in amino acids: CASSRTNSNQPQHF. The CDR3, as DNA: TGTGCCAGCAGTAGGACTAATAGCAATCAGCCCCAGCATTTT.

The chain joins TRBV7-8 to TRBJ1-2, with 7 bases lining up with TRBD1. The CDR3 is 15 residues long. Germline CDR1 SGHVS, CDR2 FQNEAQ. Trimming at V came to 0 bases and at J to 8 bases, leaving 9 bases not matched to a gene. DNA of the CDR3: TGTGCCAGCAGCTTAGCGACAGACAGGGTGCGGGGCTACACCTTC. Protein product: CASSLATDRVRGYTF.

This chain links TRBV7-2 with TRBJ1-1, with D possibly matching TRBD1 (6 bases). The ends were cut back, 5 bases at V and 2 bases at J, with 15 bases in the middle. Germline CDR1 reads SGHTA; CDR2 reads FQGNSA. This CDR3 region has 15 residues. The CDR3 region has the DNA TGTGCCAGCAGCCCCGTACAGGGTGTAAACACTGAAGCTTTCTTT. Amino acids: CASSPVQGVNTEAFF.

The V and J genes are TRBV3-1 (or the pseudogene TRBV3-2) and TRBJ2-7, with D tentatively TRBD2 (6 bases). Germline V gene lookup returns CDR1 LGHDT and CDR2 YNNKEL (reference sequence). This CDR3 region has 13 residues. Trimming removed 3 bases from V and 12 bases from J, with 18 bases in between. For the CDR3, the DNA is TGTGCCAGCAGCCAGACCACTTTGGGGGACTGGTACTTC. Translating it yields CASSQTTLGDWYF.

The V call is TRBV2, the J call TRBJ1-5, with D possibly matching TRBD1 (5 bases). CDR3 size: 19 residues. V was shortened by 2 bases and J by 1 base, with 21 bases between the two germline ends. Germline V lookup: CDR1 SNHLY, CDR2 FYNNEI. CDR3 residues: CASSENSPGPRGSNQPQHF. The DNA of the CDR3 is TGTGCCAGCAGTGAAAACTCGCCGGGACCCCGGGGGAGCAATCAGCCCCAGCATTTT. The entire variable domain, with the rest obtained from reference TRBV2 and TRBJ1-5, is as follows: EPEVTQTPSHQVTQMGQEVILRCVPISNHLYFYWYRQILGQKVEFLVSFYNNEISEKSEIFDDQFSVERPDGSNFTLKIRSTKLEDSAMYFCASSENSPGPRGSNQPQHFGDGTRLSIL.

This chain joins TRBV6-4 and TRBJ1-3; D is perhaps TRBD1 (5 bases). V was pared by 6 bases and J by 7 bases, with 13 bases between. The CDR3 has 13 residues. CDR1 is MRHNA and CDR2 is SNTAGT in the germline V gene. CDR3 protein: CASRGGEGNTIYF. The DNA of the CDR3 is TGTGCCAGCAGGGGCGGGGAGGGGAACACCATATATTTT.

The CDR3 sequence is CASSETRGIFHEQYF. DNA for the CDR3: TGTGCCAGCAGTGAGACCAGGGGGATTTTCCACGAGCAGTACTTC. This chain links TRBV25-1 with TRBJ2-7; 7 nucleotides agree with TRBD1. CDR1 and CDR2 (germline): MGHDK, SYGVNS. The CDR3 loop spans 15 amino acids. Trimming cost V 3 bases and J 5 bases; bases outside gene matches: 10.

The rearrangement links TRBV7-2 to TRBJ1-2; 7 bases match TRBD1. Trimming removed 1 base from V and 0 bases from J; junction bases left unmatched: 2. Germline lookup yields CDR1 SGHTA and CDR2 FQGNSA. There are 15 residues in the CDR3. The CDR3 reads CASSLGDRPNYGYTF. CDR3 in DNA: TGTGCCAGCAGCTTAGGGGACAGACCTAACTATGGCTACACCTTC. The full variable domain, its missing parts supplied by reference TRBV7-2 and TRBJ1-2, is GAGVSQSPSNKVTEKGKDVELRCDPISGHTALYWYRQSLGQGLEFLIYFQGNSAPDKSGLPSDRFSAERTGGSVSTLTIQRTQQEDSAVYLCASSLGDRPNYGYTFGSGTRLTVV.

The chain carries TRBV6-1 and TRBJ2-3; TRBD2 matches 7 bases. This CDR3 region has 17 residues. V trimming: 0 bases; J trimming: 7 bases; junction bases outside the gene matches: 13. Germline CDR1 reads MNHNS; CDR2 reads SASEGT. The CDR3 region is CASSEALGSGGGYTQYF. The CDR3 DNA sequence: TGTGCCAGCAGTGAAGCGCTCGGGTCGGGAGGAGGATATACGCAGTATTTT.

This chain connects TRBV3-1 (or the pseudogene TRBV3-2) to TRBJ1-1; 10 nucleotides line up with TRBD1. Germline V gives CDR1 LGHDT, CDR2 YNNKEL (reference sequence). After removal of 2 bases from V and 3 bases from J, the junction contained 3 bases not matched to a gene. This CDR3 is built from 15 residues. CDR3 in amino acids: CASSQLGQGDTEAFF. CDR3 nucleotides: TGTGCCAGCAGCCAACTAGGACAGGGGGACACTGAAGCTTTCTTT.

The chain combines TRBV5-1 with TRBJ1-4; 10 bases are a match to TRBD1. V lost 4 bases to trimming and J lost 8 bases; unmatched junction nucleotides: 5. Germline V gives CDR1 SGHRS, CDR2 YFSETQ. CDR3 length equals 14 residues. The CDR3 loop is CASSNGQGEEKLFF. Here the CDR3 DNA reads TGCGCCAGCAGCAACGGACAGGGGGAGGAAAAACTGTTTTTT.

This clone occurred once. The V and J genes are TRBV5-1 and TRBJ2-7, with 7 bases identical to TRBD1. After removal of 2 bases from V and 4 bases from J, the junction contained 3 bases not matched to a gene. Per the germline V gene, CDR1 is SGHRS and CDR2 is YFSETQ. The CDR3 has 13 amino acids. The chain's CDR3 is CASSFGTDYEQYF. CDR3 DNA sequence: TGCGCCAGCAGCTTCGGGACAGATTACGAGCAGTACTTC. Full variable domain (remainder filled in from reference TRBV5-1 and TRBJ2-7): KAGVTQTPRYLIKTRGQQVTLSCSPISGHRSVSWYQQTPGQGLQFLFEYFSETQRNKGNFPGRFSGRQFSNSRSEMNVSTLELGDSALYLCASSFGTDYEQYFGPGTRLTVT.

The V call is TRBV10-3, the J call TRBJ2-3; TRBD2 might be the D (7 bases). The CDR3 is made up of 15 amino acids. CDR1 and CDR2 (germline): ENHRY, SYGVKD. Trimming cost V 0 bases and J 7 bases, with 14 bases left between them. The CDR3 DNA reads TGTGCCATCAGTGAGTCTGAGGGGGGGCCGAATACGCAGTATTTT. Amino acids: CAISESEGGPNTQYF.

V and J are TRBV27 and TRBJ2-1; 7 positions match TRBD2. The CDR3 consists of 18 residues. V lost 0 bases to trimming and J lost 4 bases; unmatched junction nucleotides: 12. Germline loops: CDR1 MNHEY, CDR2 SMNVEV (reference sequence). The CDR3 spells CASSLSLPRAGLYNEQFF. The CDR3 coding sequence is TGTGCCAGCAGTTTATCCCTGCCCAGAGCGGGATTATACAATGAGCAGTTCTTC.

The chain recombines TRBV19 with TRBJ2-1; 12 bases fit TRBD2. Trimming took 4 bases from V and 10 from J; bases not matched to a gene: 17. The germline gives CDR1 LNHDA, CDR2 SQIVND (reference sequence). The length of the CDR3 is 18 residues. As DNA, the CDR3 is TGTGCCAGTAGTACAGTCGGCCCTAGCGGGGGGGCCTCGTCCGAGCAGTTCTTC. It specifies CASSTVGPSGGASSEQFF.

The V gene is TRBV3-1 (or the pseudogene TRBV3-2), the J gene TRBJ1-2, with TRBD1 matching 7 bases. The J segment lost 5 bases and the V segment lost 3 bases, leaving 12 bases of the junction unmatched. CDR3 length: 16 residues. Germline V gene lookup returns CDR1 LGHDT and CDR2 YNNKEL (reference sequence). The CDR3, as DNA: TGTGCCAGCAGCCAGCTCGGGACAGCTGATTTTTATGGCTACACCTTC. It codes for CASSQLGTADFYGYTF.

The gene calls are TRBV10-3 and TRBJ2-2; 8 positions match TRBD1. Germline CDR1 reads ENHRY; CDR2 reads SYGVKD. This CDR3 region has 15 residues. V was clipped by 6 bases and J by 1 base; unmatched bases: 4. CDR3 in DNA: TGTGCCATCAGGGCGGGACAGGAGAACACCGGGGAGCTGTTTTTT. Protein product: CAIRAGQENTGELFF.

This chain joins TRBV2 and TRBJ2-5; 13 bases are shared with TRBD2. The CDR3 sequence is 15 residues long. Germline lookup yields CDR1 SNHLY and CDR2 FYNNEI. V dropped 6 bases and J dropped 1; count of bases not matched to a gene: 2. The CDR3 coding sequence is TGTGCCAGCAGATGGACTAGCGGGGGCCAAGAGACCCAGTACTTC. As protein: CASRWTSGGQETQYF. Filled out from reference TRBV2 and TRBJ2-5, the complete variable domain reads EPEVTQTPSHQVTQMGQEVILRCVPISNHLYFYWYRQILGQKVEFLVSFYNNEISEKSEIFDDQFSVERPDGSNFTLKIRSTKLEDSAMYFCASRWTSGGQETQYFGPGTRLLVL.

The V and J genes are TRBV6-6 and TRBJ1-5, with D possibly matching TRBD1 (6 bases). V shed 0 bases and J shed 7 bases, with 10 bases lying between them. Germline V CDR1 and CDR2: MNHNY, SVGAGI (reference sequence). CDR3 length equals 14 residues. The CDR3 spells CASSYSEQGQPQHF. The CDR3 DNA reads TGTGCCAGCAGTTACTCGGAACAGGGCCAGCCCCAGCATTTT.

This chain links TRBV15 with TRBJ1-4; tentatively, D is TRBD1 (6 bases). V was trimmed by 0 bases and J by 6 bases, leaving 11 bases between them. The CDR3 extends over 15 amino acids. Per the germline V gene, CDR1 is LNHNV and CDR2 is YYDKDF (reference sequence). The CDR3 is CATSRDIGGDEKLFF. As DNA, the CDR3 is TGTGCCACCAGCAGAGATATAGGGGGGGATGAAAAACTGTTTTTT. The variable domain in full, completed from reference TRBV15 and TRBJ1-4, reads DAMVIQNPRYQVTQFGKPVTLSCSQTLNHNVMYWYQQKSSQAPKLLFHYYDKDFNNEADTPDNFQSRRPNTSFCFLDIRSPGLGDTAMYLCATSRDIGGDEKLFFGSGTQLSVL.

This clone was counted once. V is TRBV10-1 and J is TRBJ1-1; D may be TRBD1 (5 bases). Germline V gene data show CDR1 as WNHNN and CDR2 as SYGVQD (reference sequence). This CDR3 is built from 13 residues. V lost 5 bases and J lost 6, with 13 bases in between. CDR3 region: CASSPGGSAEAFF. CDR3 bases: TGCGCCAGCAGTCCCGGGGGTTCGGCTGAAGCTTTCTTT.

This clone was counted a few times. The CDR3 coding sequence is TGTGCCAGCAGATCGACAGGGCAGGGGACCCAGTACTTC. It is translated as CASRSTGQGTQYF. This chain links TRBV6-5 with TRBJ2-5; 7 positions match TRBD1. Germline values: CDR1 MNHEY, CDR2 SVGAGI. V trimming: 6 bases; J trimming: 7 bases; junction bases outside the gene matches: 8. The CDR3 has 13 amino acids.

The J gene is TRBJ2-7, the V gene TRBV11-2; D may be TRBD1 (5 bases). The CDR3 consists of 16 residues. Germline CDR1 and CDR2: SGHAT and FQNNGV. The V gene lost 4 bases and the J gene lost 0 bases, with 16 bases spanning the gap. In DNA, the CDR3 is TGTGCCAGCAGCTATTGGCCAAGGGGCAGCTCCTACGAGCAGTACTTC. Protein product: CASSYWPRGSSYEQYF.